This T cell receptor (beta chain) was observed in a study of T cell clones after liver transplantation. Comments on this clone: Its antigen is undetermined.

Libraries were prepared by immunoSEQ multiplex PCR; TCRdb keeps only in-frame clonotypes and omits some of them. The table shows about 45,000 clones, with 86% occurring only once. The V and J ends lost 1 base and 1 base, in that order; junction bases with no gene match: 1. CDR1 SEHNR and CDR2 FQNEAQ come from the germline V gene (reference sequence). The CDR3 contains 15 residues. Study-level points and caveats: In a couple of subjects, few donor cells limited the measurable donor-reactive repertoire. In most of the 8 subjects, circulating graft-donor-reactive CD4 TCRbeta sequences fell significantly after transplant. These preliminary findings come from unstandardized post-transplant sampling times.

The clonotype was recovered from a human patient who received a liver transplant. Some of the T cells may derive from the graft donor. Sequenced material: CD4+ T cells from blood, taken 24 months after liver transplant. This chain connects TRBV7-9 to TRBJ2-5, with TRBD2 matching over 9 bases. The chain's CDR3 is CASSLGLAAQETQYF. CDR3 sequence (DNA): TGTGCCAGCAGCTTAGGACTAGCGGCCCAAGAGACCCAGTACTTC. Looking up the rest from reference TRBV7-9 and TRBJ2-5 gives the full variable domain: DTGVSQNPRHKITKRGQNVTFRCDPISEHNRLYWYRQTLGQGPEFLTYFQNEAQLEKSRLLSDRFSAERPKGSFSTLEIQRTEQGDSAMYLCASSLGLAAQETQYFGPGTRLLVL.